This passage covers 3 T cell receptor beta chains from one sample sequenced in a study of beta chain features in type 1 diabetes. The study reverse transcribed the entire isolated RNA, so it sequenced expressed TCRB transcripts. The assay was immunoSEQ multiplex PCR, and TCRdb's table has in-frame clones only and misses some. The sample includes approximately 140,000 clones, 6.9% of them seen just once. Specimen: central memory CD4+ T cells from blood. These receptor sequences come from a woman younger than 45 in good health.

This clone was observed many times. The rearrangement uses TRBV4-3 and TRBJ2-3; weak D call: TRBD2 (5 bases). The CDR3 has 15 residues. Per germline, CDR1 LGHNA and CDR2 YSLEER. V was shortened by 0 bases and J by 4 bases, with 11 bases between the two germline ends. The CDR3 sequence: CASSQDFGIADTQYF. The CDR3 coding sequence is TGCGCCAGCAGCCAAGATTTCGGGATAGCAGATACGCAGTATTTT.

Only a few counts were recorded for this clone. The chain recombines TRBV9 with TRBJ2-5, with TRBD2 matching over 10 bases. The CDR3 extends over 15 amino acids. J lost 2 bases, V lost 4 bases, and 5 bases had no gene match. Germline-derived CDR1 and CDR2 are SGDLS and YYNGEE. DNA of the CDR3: TGTGCCAGCAGCAGACAGACTAGCGGGCAAGAGACCCAGTACTTC. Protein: CASSRQTSGQETQYF.

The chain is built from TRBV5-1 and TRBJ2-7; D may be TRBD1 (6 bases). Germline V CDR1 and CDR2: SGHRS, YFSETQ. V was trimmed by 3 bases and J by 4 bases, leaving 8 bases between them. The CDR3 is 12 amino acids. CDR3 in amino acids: CASSSDSYEQYF. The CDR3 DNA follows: TGCGCCAGCAGCTCGGACAGTTACGAGCAGTACTTC. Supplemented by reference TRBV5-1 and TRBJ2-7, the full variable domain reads KAGVTQTPRYLIKTRGQQVTLSCSPISGHRSVSWYQQTPGQGLQFLFEYFSETQRNKGNFPGRFSGRQFSNSRSEMNVSTLELGDSALYLCASSSDSYEQYFGPGTRLTVT.